The rows below give T cell receptor beta chains drawn from one sample of a study of T-cell memory formation after mild COVID-19. TCRdb reanalysed the 5' RACE reads using MiXCR and keeps one entry per CDR3 protein. This table holds 350,000 to 450,000 distinct CDR3 sequences, approximately 14% found once. Sequenced: PBMCs or a T cell subset sorted from them (not recorded which). The receptors were sampled from a man aged 18 to 30 who had mild COVID-19 (a few samples of this study predate the infection). Cell type and time point are not known. Both conserved end residues are part of each CDR3. Some rows have no size entry. The others give once, few or many, or a class for an expanded clone.

v_gene	abundance	j_gene	CDR3aa
TRBV12-5	once	TRBJ2-5	CASGGPTEETQYF
TRBV9	.	TRBJ1-5	CASSLGEGVTQPQHF
TRBV7-3	.	TRBJ1-2	CASSLSQGEANYGYTF
TRBV25-1	many	TRBJ2-2	CASSEQGVIPGELFF
TRBV30	few	TRBJ1-2	CAWSVQGTARDTF
TRBV7-3	.	TRBJ2-1	CASRRTSGGANEQFF
TRBV7-3	.	TRBJ2-5	CASSLILGETQYF
TRBV11-2	few	TRBJ2-5	CASSLTSTGTQYF
TRBV27	.	TRBJ2-3	CASSLFGHSGGAPDTQYF
TRBV6-1	few	TRBJ1-1	CASSEARRTAAAFF
TRBV9	.	TRBJ1-2	CASSAHNYGYTF
TRBV5-5	many	TRBJ1-2	CASSPLVAGGRVTNYGYTF
TRBV28	.	TRBJ2-1	CASRASPYNEQFF
TRBV5-6	.	TRBJ2-5	CASSASGGQYF
TRBV5-5	few	TRBJ1-2	CASSFSGTGNYGYTF
TRBV4-2	.	TRBJ2-1	CASSQDFTSGGVEQFF
TRBV7-2	.	TRBJ2-1	CASRQGRFGNEQFF
TRBV9	few	TRBJ2-5	CASSARHQQETQYF
TRBV19	.	TRBJ1-2	CASGNRGTDNYGYTF
TRBV6-5	.	TRBJ1-1	CASRPTGGEAFF